The 12 T cell receptor beta chains below come from one sample, sequenced in a study of response to subunit inactivated influenza vaccine. TCRdb processed the RT-PCR reads anew with MiXCR; each CDR3 protein has one entry. The table lists 600,000 to 700,000 distinct CDR3 sequences, 12% to 15% of them singletons. Source: PBMCs from blood, taken around 15 days before vaccination. Receptors originate from a man aged 45-65 years who received an inactivated influenza vaccine.

The sample holds a few counts of this clonotype. The chain employs TRBV4-2 and TRBJ2-7; 14 nucleotides line up with TRBD2. The CDR3 covers 16 residues. J was trimmed by 5 bases and V by 1 base; bases with no gene match: 4. From germline, CDR1 is LGHNA and CDR2 YNFKEQ. The CDR3 sequence: CASSQGLAGGPDEQYF. CDR3 coding DNA: TGTGCCAGCAGCCAAGGACTAGCGGGAGGGCCCGACGAGCAGTACTTC.

Many counts were recorded for this clonotype. The V call is TRBV12-3 or TRBV12-4, the J call TRBJ2-1; the match to TRBD1 covers 10 bases. The V segment lost 2 bases and the J segment 7 bases; nucleotides outside the gene matches: 5. This CDR3 is 15 amino acids long. This chain's CDR3 is CASSLRQGARNEQFF. The DNA of the CDR3 is TGTGCCAGCAGTTTACGACAGGGGGCGAGAAATGAGCAGTTCTTC.

This clonotype was recorded many times. The V and J genes are TRBV12-3 or TRBV12-4 and TRBJ2-5; 7 bases are shared with TRBD1. V lost 5 bases and J lost 2; bases outside the gene matches: 8. This CDR3 spans 15 amino acids. The CDR3 bases are TGTGCCAGCAGTCCCAGGACAGGTGGACAAGAGACCCAGTACTTC. Its protein product is CASSPRTGGQETQYF.

The chain is built from TRBV4-1 and TRBJ2-3; the D is unclear. The CDR3 contains 14 residues. Trimming left V 7 bases short and J 4 bases short, with 15 bases between. Looked up from germline, CDR1 is MGHRA and CDR2 is YSYEKL. The CDR3 sequence: CASNNPLGADTQYF. DNA for the CDR3: TGCGCCAGCAACAACCCCCTAGGAGCAGATACGCAGTATTTT.

The chain carries TRBV20-1 and TRBJ2-5; 12 nucleotides align to TRBD1. The germline gives CDR1 DFQATT, CDR2 SNEGSKA (reference sequence). After removal of 0 bases from V and 4 bases from J, the junction contained 12 bases not matched to a gene. The length of the CDR3 is 18 residues. The CDR3 nucleotides read TGCAGTGCTAGAGATTATGGGGACAGGGGGCTCGGTGGAGAGACCCAGTACTTC. It is translated as CSARDYGDRGLGGETQYF.

The table lists this clonotype with many counts. The CDR3 DNA reads as TGTGCCATCAGGGGACAGGGGGCCGGGGAGCTGTTTTTT. It yields the protein CAIRGQGAGELFF. The rearrangement joins TRBV10-3 to TRBJ2-2; 11 bases are shared with TRBD1. This CDR3 has 13 residues. Germline V CDR1 and CDR2: ENHRY, SYGVKD. The V segment lost 6 bases and the J segment 6 bases; nucleotides outside the gene matches: 0.

This clonotype was seen only a few times. The rearrangement joins TRBV10-3 to TRBJ2-1; 12 bases map to TRBD2. Germline CDR1 and CDR2: ENHRY and SYGVKD. V lost 6 bases and J lost 6; bases outside the gene matches: 12. The length of the CDR3 is 17 residues. CDR3 in amino acids: CAIRENRLAGESNEQFF. For the CDR3, the DNA is TGTGCCATCAGGGAAAATCGACTAGCGGGAGAGAGCAATGAGCAGTTCTTC.

This clonotype has just a few counts. The chain combines TRBV5-1 with TRBJ2-7; possibly TRBD2 for D (5 bases). Germline V CDR1 and CDR2: SGHRS, YFSETQ. Deletions cut 0 bases from V and 3 bases from J, with 16 bases between. The CDR3 runs 16 residues. CDR3: CASSLGERTGHYEQYF. The CDR3 bases are TGCGCCAGCAGCTTGGGAGAGCGGACCGGGCACTACGAGCAGTACTTC. Filled out from reference TRBV5-1 and TRBJ2-7, the complete variable domain reads KAGVTQTPRYLIKTRGQQVTLSCSPISGHRSVSWYQQTPGQGLQFLFEYFSETQRNKGNFPGRFSGRQFSNSRSEMNVSTLELGDSALYLCASSLGERTGHYEQYFGPGTRLTVT.

V and J are TRBV7-2 and TRBJ2-1; perhaps TRBD2 as D (6 bases). The CDR3 contains 17 residues. Germline CDR1 is SGHTA and CDR2 is FQGNSA. Trimming cost V 4 bases and J 3 bases, with 19 bases left between them. The CDR3 region is CASSSWGGGNGYNEQFF. CDR3 nucleotides: TGTGCCAGCAGCTCCTGGGGTGGAGGGAACGGCTACAATGAGCAGTTCTTC.

This clonotype has ten or more counts. V and J are TRBV19 and TRBJ2-3; a weak D match, TRBD1 (6 bases). Germline CDR1 is LNHDA and CDR2 is SQIVND (reference sequence). There are 13 residues in the CDR3. The ends were cut back, 6 bases at V and 0 bases at J, with 7 bases in the middle. CDR3 in amino acids: CASRDSSTDTQYF. CDR3 bases: TGTGCCAGTAGGGACAGTAGCACAGATACGCAGTATTTT.

The chain is built from TRBV27 and TRBJ2-7; 7 nucleotides agree with TRBD1. Germline-derived CDR1 and CDR2 are MNHEY and SMNVEV (reference sequence). V dropped 5 bases and J dropped 2; count of bases not matched to a gene: 9. This CDR3 has 15 residues. CDR3 region: CASSTLGGSPYEQYF. The CDR3 DNA sequence: TGTGCCAGCAGTACCCTAGGGGGCTCCCCCTACGAGCAGTACTTC.

At least ten counts were recorded for this clonotype. This chain links TRBV12-3 or TRBV12-4 with TRBJ2-1, with D hard to call. V lost 2 bases and J 8 bases, leaving 7 bases between the germline ends. This CDR3 has 12 residues. CDR3 region: CASSLNRYEQFF. In DNA, the CDR3 is TGTGCCAGCAGTTTAAACAGATATGAGCAGTTCTTC.